This T cell receptor beta chain was found in a study of blood T cell repertoires in COVID-19. Germline values: CDR1 LGHNT, CDR2 FRNRAP. The length of the CDR3 is 13 residues. The V end lost 6 bases, the J end lost 6 bases, and 13 bases lay between the germline ends. Libraries were prepared by immunoSEQ multiplex PCR; TCRdb keeps only in-frame clonotypes and omits some of them. Counted here are 200,000 to 250,000 clones, around 80% occurring once; the ten biggest clones make up around 18%. The source of this sequence is a woman older than 75 with active or convalescent COVID-19. Sequences were obtained from peripheral blood. The rearrangement uses TRBV12-5 and TRBJ2-3; D is ambiguous. The CDR3 DNA sequence: TGTGCTAGTGGCTTCTCAGTTCCCGATACGCAGTATTTT. Translating it yields CASGFSVPDTQYF.